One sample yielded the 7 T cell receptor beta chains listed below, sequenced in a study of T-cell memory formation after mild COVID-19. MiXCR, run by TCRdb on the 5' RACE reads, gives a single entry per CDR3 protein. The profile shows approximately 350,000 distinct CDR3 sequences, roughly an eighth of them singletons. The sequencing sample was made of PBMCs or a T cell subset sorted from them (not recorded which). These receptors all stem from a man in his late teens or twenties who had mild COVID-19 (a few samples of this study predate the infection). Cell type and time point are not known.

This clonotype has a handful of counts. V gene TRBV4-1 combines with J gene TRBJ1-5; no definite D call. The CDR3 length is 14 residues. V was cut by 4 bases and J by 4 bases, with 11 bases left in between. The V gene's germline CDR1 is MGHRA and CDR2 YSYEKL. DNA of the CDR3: TGCGCCAGCAGCCCGGTCCCGGTAAATCAGCCCCAGCATTTT. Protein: CASSPVPVNQPQHF.

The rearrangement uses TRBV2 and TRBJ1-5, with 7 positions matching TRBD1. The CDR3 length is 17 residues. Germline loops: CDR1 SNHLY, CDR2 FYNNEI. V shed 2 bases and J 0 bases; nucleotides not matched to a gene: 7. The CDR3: CASSESRTGFSNQPQHF. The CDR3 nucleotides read TGTGCCAGCAGTGAATCCCGGACAGGTTTTAGCAATCAGCCCCAGCATTTT. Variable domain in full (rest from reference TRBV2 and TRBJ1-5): EPEVTQTPSHQVTQMGQEVILRCVPISNHLYFYWYRQILGQKVEFLVSFYNNEISEKSEIFDDQFSVERPDGSNFTLKIRSTKLEDSAMYFCASSESRTGFSNQPQHFGDGTRLSIL.

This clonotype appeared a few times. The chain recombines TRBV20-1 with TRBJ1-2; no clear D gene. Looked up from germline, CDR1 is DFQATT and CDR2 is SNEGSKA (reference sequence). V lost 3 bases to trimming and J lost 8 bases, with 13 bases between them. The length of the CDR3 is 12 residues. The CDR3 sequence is CSASRFSSGYTF. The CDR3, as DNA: TGCAGTGCTAGCAGGTTTTCGAGCGGCTACACCTTC.

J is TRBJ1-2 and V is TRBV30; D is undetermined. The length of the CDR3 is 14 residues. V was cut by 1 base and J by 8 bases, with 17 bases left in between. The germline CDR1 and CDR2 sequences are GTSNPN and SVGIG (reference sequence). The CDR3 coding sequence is TGTGCCTGGAGTGACAGCCCTGGCTGGGGAGGCTACACCTTC. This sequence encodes CAWSDSPGWGGYTF.

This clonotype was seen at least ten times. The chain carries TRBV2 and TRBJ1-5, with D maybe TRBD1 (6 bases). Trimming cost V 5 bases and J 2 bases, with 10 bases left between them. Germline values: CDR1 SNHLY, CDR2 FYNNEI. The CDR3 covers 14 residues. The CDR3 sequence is CASSTGMGNQPQHF. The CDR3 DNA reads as TGTGCCAGCAGTACAGGGATGGGCAATCAGCCCCAGCATTTT.

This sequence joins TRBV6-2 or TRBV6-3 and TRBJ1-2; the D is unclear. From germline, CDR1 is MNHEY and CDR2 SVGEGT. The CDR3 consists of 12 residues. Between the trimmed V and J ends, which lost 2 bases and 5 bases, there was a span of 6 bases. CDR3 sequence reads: CASSYASYGYTF. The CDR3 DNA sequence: TGTGCCAGCAGTTACGCCAGTTATGGCTACACCTTC.

The CDR3 sequence: CASSRSSEQYF. The CDR3 nucleotides read TGTGCCAGCAGCCGTAGTTCCGAGCAGTACTTC. The chain recombines TRBV7-9 with TRBJ2-7, with D uncertain. Germline values: CDR1 SEHNR, CDR2 FQNEAQ (reference sequence). CDR3 size: 11 residues. The V gene lost 5 bases and the J gene lost 6 bases, with 8 bases spanning the gap.